This TCR beta chain was documented in a study of T cell responses to AZD1222 COVID-19 vaccine. There are 13 residues in the CDR3. The V gene's germline CDR1 is MNHEY and CDR2 SVGAGI. With 0 bases removed from V and 4 bases from J, the gap between germline ends came to 4 bases. With respect to this clone: The antigen is undetermined.

General study points: Sampled repertoires all dated from after the peak T cell response. The study identified only 6 or 7 AZD1222 recipients as seropositive at baseline.

Clones were read by immunoSEQ multiplex PCR, and TCRdb kept only the in-frame ones, dropping some. The data contain roughly 100,000 clones, roughly nine tenths of them singletons. The chain couples TRBV6-5 to TRBJ1-5; D is ambiguous. Material: peripheral blood, obtained on day 0 of AZD1222 vaccination. This sequence originates from an adult in good health. DNA for the CDR3: TGTGCCAGCAGTTACTCCTCTAATCAGCCCCAGCATTTT. It specifies CASSYSSNQPQHF.